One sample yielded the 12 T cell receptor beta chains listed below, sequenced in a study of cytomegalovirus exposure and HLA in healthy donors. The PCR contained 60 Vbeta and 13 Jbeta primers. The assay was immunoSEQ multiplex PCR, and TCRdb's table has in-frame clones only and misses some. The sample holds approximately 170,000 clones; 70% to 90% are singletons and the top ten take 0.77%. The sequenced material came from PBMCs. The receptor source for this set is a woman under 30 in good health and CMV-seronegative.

The CDR3, as DNA: TGTGCCAGCAGTCCGGGACAGCGGAACACTGAAGCTTTCTTT. This encodes CASSPGQRNTEAFF. The rearrangement links TRBV28 to TRBJ1-1; TRBD1 matches at 7 bases. CDR3 length equals 14 residues. Germline V CDR1 and CDR2: MDHEN, SYDVKM. V gave up 5 bases and J gave up 1 base; unmatched junction bases: 4.

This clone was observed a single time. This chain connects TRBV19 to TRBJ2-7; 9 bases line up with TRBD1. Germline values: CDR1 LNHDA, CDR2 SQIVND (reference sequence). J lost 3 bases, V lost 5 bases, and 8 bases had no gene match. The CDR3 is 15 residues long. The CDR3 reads CASSAPGQGDYEQYF. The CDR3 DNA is TGTGCCAGTAGTGCTCCGGGACAGGGAGACTACGAGCAGTACTTC.

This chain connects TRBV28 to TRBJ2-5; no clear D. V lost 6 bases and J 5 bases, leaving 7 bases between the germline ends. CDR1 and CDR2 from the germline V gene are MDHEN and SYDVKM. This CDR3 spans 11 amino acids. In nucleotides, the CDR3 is TGTGCCAGCAGCACAGAGGAGACCCAGTACTTC. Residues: CASSTEETQYF.

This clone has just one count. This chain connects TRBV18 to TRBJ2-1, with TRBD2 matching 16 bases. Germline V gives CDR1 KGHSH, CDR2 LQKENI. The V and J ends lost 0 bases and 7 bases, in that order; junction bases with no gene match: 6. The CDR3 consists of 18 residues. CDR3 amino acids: CASSPPPGLAGGVNEQFF. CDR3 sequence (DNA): TGTGCCAGCTCACCACCACCGGGACTAGCGGGAGGGGTAAATGAGCAGTTCTTC. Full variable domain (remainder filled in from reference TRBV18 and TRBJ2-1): NAGVMQNPRHLVRRRGQEARLRCSPMKGHSHVYWYRQLPEEGLKFMVYLQKENIIDESGMPKERFSAEFPKEGPSILRIQQVVRGDSAAYFCASSPPPGLAGGVNEQFFGPGTRLTVL.

CDR3 DNA: TGTGCCAGCAGCTACGGACACCCAAAAGCCCTCTATGGCTACACCTTC. Translation: CASSYGHPKALYGYTF. The V gene is TRBV7-9, the J gene TRBJ1-2; tentatively, D is TRBD1 (5 bases). The CDR3 has 16 amino acids. The germline CDR1 and CDR2 sequences are SEHNR and FQNEAQ (reference sequence). Deletions cut 4 bases from V and 4 bases from J, with 19 bases between.

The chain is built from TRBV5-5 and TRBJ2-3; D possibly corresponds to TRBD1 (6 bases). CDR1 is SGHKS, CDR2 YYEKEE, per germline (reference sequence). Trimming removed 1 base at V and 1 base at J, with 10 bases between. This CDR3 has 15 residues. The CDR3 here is CASSLTGLGTDTQYF. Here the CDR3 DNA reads TGTGCCAGCAGCTTGACAGGGTTGGGCACAGATACGCAGTATTTT.

CDR3 bases: TGTGCCATCAGTACAGGAGATGAGCAGTTCTTC. It is translated as CAISTGDEQFF. J is TRBJ2-1 and V is TRBV10-3, with D possibly TRBD1 on 5 matching bases. From germline, CDR1 is ENHRY and CDR2 SYGVKD. The CDR3 is 11 amino acids. Trimming left V 5 bases short and J 8 bases short, with 7 bases between.

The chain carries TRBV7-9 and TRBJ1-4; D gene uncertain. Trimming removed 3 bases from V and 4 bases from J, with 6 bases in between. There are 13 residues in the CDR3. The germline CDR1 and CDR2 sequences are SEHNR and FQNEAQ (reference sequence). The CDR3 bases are TGTGCCAGCAGCTTTAACATTAATGAAAAACTGTTTTTT. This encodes CASSFNINEKLFF.

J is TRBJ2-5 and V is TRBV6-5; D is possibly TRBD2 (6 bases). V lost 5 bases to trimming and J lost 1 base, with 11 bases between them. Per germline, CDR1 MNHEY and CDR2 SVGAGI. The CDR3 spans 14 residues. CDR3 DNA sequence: TGTGCCAGCAGTCTGAATAGCGGCCAAGAGACCCAGTACTTC. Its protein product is CASSLNSGQETQYF.

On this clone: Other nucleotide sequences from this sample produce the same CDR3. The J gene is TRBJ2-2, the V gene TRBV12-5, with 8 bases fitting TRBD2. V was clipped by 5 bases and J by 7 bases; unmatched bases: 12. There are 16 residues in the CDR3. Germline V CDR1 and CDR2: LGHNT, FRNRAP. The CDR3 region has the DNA TGTGCTAGTGGTGCTGCCACTAGCGGTGGGGGCGGGGAGCTGTTTTTT. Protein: CASGAATSGGGGELFF.

The CDR3 nucleotides are TGTGCCAGCGGGGGACAGGCGGCGACTGAAGCTTTCTTT. This translates into CASGGQAATEAFF. V is TRBV7-9 and J is TRBJ1-1; 8 bases fit TRBD1. This CDR3 spans 13 amino acids. With V trimmed by 8 bases and J by 5 bases, 7 bases remained unmatched. Per germline, CDR1 SEHNR and CDR2 FQNEAQ (reference sequence). Supplemented by reference TRBV7-9 and TRBJ1-1, the full variable domain reads DTGVSQNPRHKITKRGQNVTFRCDPISEHNRLYWYRQTLGQGPEFLTYFQNEAQLEKSRLLSDRFSAERPKGSFSTLEIQRTEQGDSAMYLCASGGQAATEAFFGQGTRLTVV.

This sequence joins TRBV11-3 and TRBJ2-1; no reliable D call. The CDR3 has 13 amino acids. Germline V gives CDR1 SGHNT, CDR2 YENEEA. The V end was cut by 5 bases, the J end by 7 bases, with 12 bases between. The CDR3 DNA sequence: TGTGCCAGCAGCCTCACCGGGTGGAATGAGCAGTTCTTC. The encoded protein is CASSLTGWNEQFF. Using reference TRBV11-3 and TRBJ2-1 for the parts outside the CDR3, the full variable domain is EAGVVQSPRYKIIEKKQPVAFWCNPISGHNTLYWYLQNLGQGPELLIRYENEEAVDDSQLPKDRFSAERLKGVDSTLKIQPAELGDSAVYLCASSLTGWNEQFFGPGTRLTVL.